One and the same sample provided the 27 T cell receptor beta chains below, sequenced in a study of OX40 agonist ivuxolimab in advanced cancers. Assay used: immunoSEQ multiplex PCR; TCRdb lists only in-frame clones, some missing. Altogether 35,000 or so clones are present, about 77% being singletons, with the ten largest covering approximately 20%. Source: CD4+ or CD8+ T cells sorted from blood, taken in a trial of the OX40 agonist ivuxolimab. The receptors stem from an adult with an advanced solid tumor such as melanoma, head and neck, liver or kidney cancer.

This chain uses TRBV28 with TRBJ2-5; D tentatively fits TRBD1 or TRBD2 (5 bases each). Germline V gene lookup returns CDR1 MDHEN and CDR2 SYDVKM. V lost 4 bases to trimming and J lost 2 bases, with 17 bases between them. This CDR3 has 16 amino acids. The CDR3 spells CASSSFGALGQETQYF. The CDR3 bases are TGTGCCAGCAGTTCTTTCGGGGCGCTGGGACAAGAGACCCAGTACTTC.

The chain recombines TRBV28 with TRBJ2-2; TRBD2 agrees at 10 bases. Looked up from germline, CDR1 is MDHEN and CDR2 is SYDVKM. V shed 3 bases and J 0 bases; nucleotides not matched to a gene: 7. The CDR3 consists of 18 residues. This CDR3 reads CASSLLAGDAANTGELFF. The DNA for the CDR3 is TGTGCCAGCAGTTTGCTAGCGGGAGACGCTGCGAACACCGGGGAGCTGTTTTTT.

The chain joins TRBV6-5 to TRBJ1-1; D is uncertain. This CDR3 comprises 13 residues. Trimming removed 0 bases from V and 13 bases from J, with 15 bases in between. Germline CDR1 is MNHEY and CDR2 is SVGAGI. CDR3 residues: CASSYSTNRIGFF. The CDR3 DNA follows: TGTGCCAGCAGTTACTCTACCAATCGGATCGGTTTCTTT.

This clone appeared once. The CDR3 protein is CASSPTHTSGGEQFF. The CDR3, as DNA: TGCGCCAGCAGCCCTACTCATACTAGCGGTGGTGAGCAGTTCTTC. The rearrangement joins TRBV4-1 to TRBJ2-1; 8 bases are shared with TRBD2. In germline, CDR1 is MGHRA, CDR2 YSYEKL. This CDR3 spans 15 amino acids. Trimming at V came to 4 bases and at J to 9 bases, leaving 11 bases not matched to a gene.

This rearrangement joins TRBV7-9 to TRBJ1-3; D ambiguous. The V gene lost 2 bases and the J gene lost 3 bases, with 14 bases spanning the gap. This CDR3 has 16 residues. Germline V lookup: CDR1 SEHNR, CDR2 FQNEAQ (reference sequence). The CDR3 spells CASSLWPDSFGNTIYF. In DNA form, the CDR3 reads TGTGCCAGCAGCTTATGGCCAGATAGCTTTGGAAACACCATATATTTT.

The V and J genes are TRBV27 and TRBJ1-1; no reliable D call. The germline V gene has CDR1 MNHEY and CDR2 SMNVEV (reference sequence). The CDR3 loop spans 14 amino acids. V shed 4 bases and J shed 5 bases, with 14 bases lying between them. The CDR3 region has the DNA TGTGCCAGCAGTTCAAACGGGGAGAGGACTGAAGCTTTCTTT. Its protein product is CASSSNGERTEAFF.

This clone was recorded a few times. The genes are TRBV2 and TRBJ2-7; tentative D call: TRBD1 (6 bases). Germline V gives CDR1 SNHLY, CDR2 FYNNEI. The CDR3 runs 14 residues. With 2 bases removed from V and 7 bases from J, the gap between germline ends came to 15 bases. CDR3 region: CASSEFGGVLEQYF. The DNA of the CDR3 is TGTGCCAGCAGTGAATTTGGGGGCGTCTTAGAGCAGTACTTC.

The chain employs TRBV4-3 and TRBJ2-3; no clear D. Per the germline V gene, CDR1 is LGHNA and CDR2 is YSLEER. V was cut by 0 bases and J by 2 bases, with 15 bases left in between. CDR3 length equals 17 residues. In DNA form, the CDR3 reads TGCGCCAGCAGCCAAGAACCCGTGGACGGCTTCACAGATACGCAGTATTTT. Its protein is CASSQEPVDGFTDTQYF.

The CDR3, as DNA: TGTGCCAGCAGCTTGGGGGGGACCCAGTACTTC. Its protein is CASSLGGTQYF. The rearrangement joins TRBV5-6 to TRBJ2-5; no clear D gene. From germline, CDR1 is SGHDT and CDR2 YYEEEE. The CDR3 runs 11 residues. Deletions cut 0 bases from V and 7 bases from J, with 4 bases between.

This clone was recorded only once. The chain carries TRBV28 and TRBJ1-1; 8 bases map to TRBD1. V was clipped by 3 bases and J by 3 bases; unmatched bases: 6. The CDR3 runs 15 residues. CDR1 is MDHEN, CDR2 SYDVKM, per germline. DNA for the CDR3: TGTGCCAGCAGTTTCACAGGGGGTGGGTACACTGAAGCTTTCTTT. This sequence encodes CASSFTGGGYTEAFF.

The J gene is TRBJ2-2, the V gene TRBV2; perhaps TRBD2 as D (6 bases). V gave up 11 bases and J gave up 8 bases, with 18 bases separating them. CDR1 SNHLY and CDR2 FYNNEI come from the germline V gene. The CDR3 has 13 residues. This CDR3 is CAVFTSLAGELFF. CDR3 coding DNA: TGTGCCGTTTTCACTAGTCTAGCGGGGGAGCTGTTTTTT.

The chain employs TRBV2 and TRBJ1-4, with no clear D. Trimming stripped 7 bases from V and 8 bases from J, with 17 bases between. Looked up from germline, CDR1 is SNHLY and CDR2 is FYNNEI. The CDR3 covers 14 residues. The DNA for the CDR3 is TGTGCCAGCACCACCGAGTGGGGAACAGAAAAACTGTTTTTT. The encoded protein is CASTTEWGTEKLFF.

This clone showed up just a few times. CDR3 region: CASGPRDGYTF. CDR3 sequence (DNA): TGTGCCAGCGGACCGCGGGATGGCTACACCTTC. The chain links TRBV27 to TRBJ1-2, with D unresolved. V was trimmed by 8 bases and J by 6 bases, leaving 10 bases between them. The CDR3 loop spans 11 amino acids. CDR1 and CDR2 from the germline V gene are MNHEY and SMNVEV (reference sequence).

This clone was detected once. J is TRBJ2-1 and V is TRBV28; 8 positions agree with TRBD2. The CDR3 is made up of 17 amino acids. J lost 2 bases, V lost 4 bases, and 10 bases had no gene match. In germline, CDR1 is MDHEN, CDR2 SYDVKM. DNA for the CDR3: TGTGCCAGCAGTTCCCCTCGAGCGGGAGTGACCTACAATGAGCAGTTCTTC. Amino acid sequence: CASSSPRAGVTYNEQFF.

V usage is TRBV7-2 and J usage is TRBJ2-2; 7 bases align to TRBD2. This CDR3 is 18 amino acids long. Per germline, CDR1 SGHTA and CDR2 FQGNSA. V was clipped by 1 base and J by 5 bases; unmatched bases: 13. The CDR3 DNA follows: TGTGCCAGCAGCTTAGGGTGGATGGCGGGAGAGCAGACCGGGGAGCTGTTTTTT. Its protein product is CASSLGWMAGEQTGELFF.

CDR3 sequence reads: CASSQGTTGIRSYEQYF. CDR3 nucleotide sequence: TGCGCCAGCAGCCAAGGAACGACAGGGATCCGCTCCTACGAGCAGTACTTC. The rearrangement uses TRBV4-1 and TRBJ2-7, with 7 nucleotides matching TRBD1. V shed 1 base and J 0 bases; nucleotides not matched to a gene: 9. CDR3 length equals 17 residues. Looked up from germline, CDR1 is MGHRA and CDR2 is YSYEKL.

This clone was recorded only once. The genes are TRBV27 and TRBJ2-7, with 8 bases matching TRBD1. The CDR3 runs to 16 residues. Germline V gene lookup returns CDR1 MNHEY and CDR2 SMNVEV (reference sequence). V shed 0 bases, J shed 5 bases, and the junction held 9 bases outside the gene matches. This CDR3 is CASSLSSTNRGNEQYF. Here the CDR3 DNA reads TGTGCCAGCAGTTTATCGTCTACAAACAGGGGGAACGAGCAGTACTTC.

The rearrangement uses TRBV28 and TRBJ2-3; 8 nucleotides line up with TRBD2. Trimming cost V 4 bases and J 2 bases; bases outside gene matches: 8. CDR3 size: 16 residues. Germline V gene data show CDR1 as MDHEN and CDR2 as SYDVKM. CDR3 sequence (DNA): TGTGCCAGCAGTTCCCCCCTCGGGAGGGCCACAGATACGCAGTATTTT. It encodes CASSSPLGRATDTQYF.

The chain couples TRBV4-3 to TRBJ2-4; D tentatively fits TRBD1 or TRBD2 (5 bases each). This CDR3 region has 19 residues. V was shortened by 0 bases and J by 10 bases, with 28 bases between the two germline ends. Germline loops: CDR1 LGHNA, CDR2 YSLEER. Here the CDR3 reads CASSQESLLADYNGGIQYF. CDR3 nucleotides: TGCGCCAGCAGCCAAGAAAGTTTATTGGCAGACTATAATGGGGGTATTCAGTACTTC.

In nucleotides, the CDR3 is TGTGCCAGCACCCCCCTCTTCCCAAACTATGGCTACACCTTC. It is translated as CASTPLFPNYGYTF. The chain employs TRBV28 and TRBJ1-2; D gene ambiguous. There are 14 residues in the CDR3. V lost 7 bases and J lost 2, with 14 bases in between. Per the germline V gene, CDR1 is MDHEN and CDR2 is SYDVKM.

The rearrangement links TRBV5-1 to TRBJ1-1; D unresolved. CDR3 length: 13 amino acids. CDR1 is SGHRS and CDR2 is YFSETQ in the germline V gene. The V end lost 4 bases, the J end lost 1 base, and 8 bases lay between the germline ends. This chain's CDR3 is CASSLTANTEAFF. The CDR3, as DNA: TGCGCCAGCAGCCTGACGGCGAACACTGAAGCTTTCTTT.

This rearrangement joins TRBV10-3 to TRBJ2-1, with 7 positions matching TRBD2. This CDR3 is built from 13 residues. Germline CDR1 and CDR2: ENHRY and SYGVKD. The ends lost 2 bases at V and 7 bases at J; junction bases unmatched: 2. Here the CDR3 reads CAISEGSGNEQFF. As DNA, the CDR3 is TGTGCCATCAGTGAGGGTAGCGGGAATGAGCAGTTCTTC.

A remark on this clone: The sample has other DNA sequences that encode this CDR3 too. The chain couples TRBV19 to TRBJ1-1, with D hard to call. This CDR3 is built from 14 residues. Trimming removed 5 bases from V and 8 bases from J, with 18 bases in between. Germline loops: CDR1 LNHDA, CDR2 SQIVND (reference sequence). CDR3 residues: CASSPGPFAGEAFF. For the CDR3, the DNA is TGTGCCAGTAGTCCCGGGCCCTTCGCTGGGGAAGCTTTCTTT.

J is TRBJ1-5 and V is TRBV27; 7 positions match TRBD1. The CDR3 is made up of 14 amino acids. The junction had 4 bases not matched to a gene; V was cut back by 4 bases and J by 4 bases. The V gene's germline CDR1 is MNHEY and CDR2 SMNVEV (reference sequence). CDR3 in DNA: TGTGCCAGCAGTTGGGACAGTTCAAATCAGCCCCAGCATTTT. Amino acids: CASSWDSSNQPQHF.

The genes are TRBV4-2 and TRBJ2-5, with D possibly TRBD2 on 6 matching bases. V was clipped by 3 bases and J by 5 bases, with 16 bases between them. The germline V gene encodes CDR1 LGHNA and CDR2 YNFKEQ. This CDR3 spans 15 amino acids. CDR3 residues: CASSHTGTGGETQYF. The CDR3 coding sequence is TGTGCCAGCAGCCACACCGGGACTGGAGGTGAGACCCAGTACTTC.

This chain connects TRBV30 to TRBJ2-1, with 9 nucleotides matching TRBD2. The germline gives CDR1 GTSNPN, CDR2 SVGIG (reference sequence). The V and J ends lost 6 bases and 7 bases, in that order; junction bases with no gene match: 19. The CDR3 runs to 17 residues. DNA for the CDR3: TGTGCCTGTATGCCTAGCGGGGTCCTAAGGGAAATTAATGAGCAGTTCTTC. Its translation: CACMPSGVLREINEQFF.

The chain is built from TRBV7-8 and TRBJ2-5; maybe TRBD1 (5 bases). CDR3 size: 13 residues. The V end lost 3 bases, the J end lost 5 bases, and 10 bases lay between the germline ends. The germline V gene has CDR1 SGHVS and CDR2 FQNEAQ. The CDR3 sequence: CASSFQGDETQYF. CDR3 bases: TGTGCCAGCAGCTTTCAGGGTGACGAGACCCAGTACTTC.